What follows are 6 T cell receptor beta chains derived from one specimen sequenced in a study of CD4+ T cells in melanoma. Sequencing was performed with immunoSEQ multiplex PCR; in TCRdb, only in-frame clones are kept and a portion is missing. Among roughly 9,600 clones listed, less than 85% were seen once. Input material: cells from a culture (not recorded whether cultured in vitro). The receptor set was obtained from a human donor with melanoma.

The chain carries TRBV11-2 and TRBJ2-1; possibly TRBD2 for D (6 bases). The CDR3 has 15 residues. The V and J ends lost 5 bases and 0 bases respectively, with 11 bases between them. From germline, CDR1 is SGHAT and CDR2 FQNNGV. This CDR3 reads CASSPPSASYNEQFF. The CDR3 DNA is TGTGCCAGCAGCCCCCCTAGCGCCTCCTACAATGAGCAGTTCTTC.

V and J are TRBV7-9 and TRBJ1-1; the D is unclear. The CDR3 runs 14 residues. V was cut by 4 bases and J by 0 bases, with 9 bases left in between. Germline-derived CDR1 and CDR2 are SEHNR and FQNEAQ (reference sequence). DNA of the CDR3: TGTGCCAGCAGCTCCGGGATGTTGAACACTGAAGCTTTCTTT. It codes for CASSSGMLNTEAFF.

The chain joins TRBV18 to TRBJ1-6, with TRBD1 matching over 7 bases. Unmatched junction bases numbered 2, after V lost 4 bases and J lost 5 bases. CDR3 size: 14 residues. Germline V gives CDR1 KGHSH, CDR2 LQKENI. The CDR3 DNA reads TGTGCCAGCTCACGCGACAGGGATAATTCACCCCTCCACTTT. Translated: CASSRDRDNSPLHF.

The chain recombines TRBV7-6 with TRBJ2-7, with TRBD1 identical over 7 bases. With 5 bases clipped from V and 2 bases from J, the junction kept 6 bases outside the gene matches. Germline CDR1 reads SGHVS; CDR2 reads FNYEAQ. CDR3 length: 14 residues. The CDR3 is CASSPLGQAYEQYF. In nucleotides, the CDR3 is TGTGCCAGCAGCCCATTAGGACAGGCCTACGAGCAGTACTTC.

The chain couples TRBV5-1 to TRBJ1-2, with TRBD1 matching over 8 bases. CDR3 length: 17 residues. In germline, CDR1 is SGHRS, CDR2 YFSETQ. Losses at the gene ends were 0 bases for V and 5 bases for J; bases not matched to a gene: 12. CDR3: CASSLGGIRDRRYGYTF. In nucleotides, the CDR3 is TGCGCCAGCAGCTTGGGGGGTATTAGGGACAGGAGATATGGCTACACCTTC.

The gene calls are TRBV5-5 and TRBJ1-1; weak D call: TRBD1 (5 bases). Germline CDR1 SGHKS, CDR2 YYEKEE (reference sequence). There are 14 residues in the CDR3. V dropped 2 bases and J dropped 4 bases, with 12 bases sitting between them. This CDR3 reads CASSLMGDGTEAFF. CDR3 nucleotides: TGTGCCAGCAGCTTAATGGGGGATGGCACTGAAGCTTTCTTT.